This entry lists 2 T cell receptor beta chains sequenced from one sample in a study of shared T cell receptors in the human thymus. Sequencing was performed with immunoSEQ multiplex PCR; in TCRdb, only in-frame clones are kept and a portion is missing. The sample contains 600,000 to 900,000 clones, 80% to 90% of which appear only once. The data also belong to a second study, concerning human thymus T cells.

The material sequenced was thymocytes. The receptors come from a girl under three years old with a congenital heart defect.

The J gene is TRBJ2-3, the V gene TRBV13; TRBD1 might be the D (6 bases). CDR1 is PRHDT, CDR2 FYEKMQ, per germline (reference sequence). The CDR3 runs 15 residues. V was shortened by 5 bases and J by 0 bases, with 12 bases between the two germline ends. This chain's CDR3 is CASSLGTLSTDTQYF. In DNA, the CDR3 is TGTGCCAGCAGCCTCGGGACACTAAGCACAGATACGCAGTATTTT.

V is TRBV5-6 and J is TRBJ2-2, with a weak D call TRBD1 (5 bases). Germline CDR1 SGHDT, CDR2 YYEEEE. This CDR3 is 16 amino acids long. Trimming removed 3 bases from V and 1 base from J, with 13 bases in between. CDR3 loop: CASSCSRGQNTGELFF. The CDR3 bases are TGTGCCAGCAGCTGTAGCCGAGGACAGAACACCGGGGAGCTGTTTTTT.